The 20 T cell receptor beta chains in this list originate from one sample, sequenced in a study of blood T cell repertoires in COVID-19. TCRdb's copy holds only in-frame clones and misses some; the assay was immunoSEQ multiplex PCR. Found here are some 110,000 clones, roughly 88% of them singletons; the top ten hold 0.8% to 0.9%. Sequences were obtained from peripheral blood. These receptors were collected from a woman in her 70s with acute or convalescent COVID-19.

This rearrangement joins TRBV19 to TRBJ1-2; 7 nucleotides line up with TRBD1. This CDR3 has 14 residues. The V gene end was trimmed by 1 base and the J gene end by 8 bases; junction bases not matched to a gene: 7. CDR1 and CDR2 (germline): LNHDA, SQIVND (reference sequence). The CDR3 bases are TGTGCCAGTAGTATAGTTGGACAGGAAGGCGGCTACACCTTC. Its protein is CASSIVGQEGGYTF.

V usage is TRBV2 and J usage is TRBJ2-7; D is unresolved. Germline V gives CDR1 SNHLY, CDR2 FYNNEI. Trimming stripped 5 bases from V and 1 base from J, with 6 bases between. CDR3 length: 12 residues. CDR3 DNA: TGTGCCAGCAGTTCCTTTTCCTACGAGCAGTACTTC. This translates into CASSSFSYEQYF.

This chain links TRBV19 with TRBJ2-2, with TRBD2 matching over 8 bases. Germline assignment: CDR1 LNHDA and CDR2 SQIVND (reference sequence). The V segment lost 6 bases and the J segment 4 bases; nucleotides outside the gene matches: 10. This CDR3 is 16 amino acids long. CDR3 loop: CASSRGGRRGTGELFF. The CDR3 coding sequence is TGTGCCAGTAGCCGGGGGGGGCGCCGGGGCACCGGGGAGCTGTTTTTT.

This clone appeared a single time. This chain uses TRBV29-1 with TRBJ2-5; 8 bases are a match to TRBD1. Germline lookup yields CDR1 SQVTM and CDR2 ANQGSEA. V lost 7 bases to trimming and J lost 4 bases; unmatched junction nucleotides: 5. This CDR3 comprises 12 residues. In nucleotides, the CDR3 is TGCAGCGGCGACAGGGGTGGAGAGACCCAGTACTTC. The encoded protein is CSGDRGGETQYF.

The chain combines TRBV6-5 with TRBJ2-3; the D is unclear. The CDR3 contains 13 residues. Germline CDR1 is MNHEY and CDR2 is SVGAGI. With 6 bases removed from V and 0 bases from J, the gap between germline ends came to 7 bases. The CDR3 nucleotides read TGTGCCAGCAGGGCGGCTAGCACAGATACGCAGTATTTT. It encodes CASRAASTDTQYF.

The rearrangement links TRBV6-2 or TRBV6-3 to TRBJ1-5; D not resolved. The CDR3 has 17 amino acids. Trimming stripped 0 bases from V and 6 bases from J, with 18 bases between. Germline lookup yields CDR1 MNHEY and CDR2 SVGEGT. The chain's CDR3 is CASSYSTTQRRGQPQHF. The CDR3 DNA follows: TGTGCCAGCAGTTACTCGACTACTCAAAGGCGGGGTCAGCCCCAGCATTTT.

The chain links TRBV2 to TRBJ2-7; TRBD1 matches at 7 bases. CDR1 is SNHLY and CDR2 is FYNNEI in the germline V gene. J was trimmed by 2 bases and V by 5 bases; bases with no gene match: 12. The length of the CDR3 is 16 residues. CDR3 sequence reads: CASSRMPGTETYEQYF. CDR3 DNA sequence: TGTGCCAGCAGTCGGATGCCCGGGACAGAAACCTACGAGCAGTACTTC.

The gene calls are TRBV7-8 and TRBJ2-2; 10 positions agree with TRBD1. Germline-derived CDR1 and CDR2 are SGHVS and FQNEAQ. The CDR3 length is 16 residues. V was pared by 1 base and J by 6 bases, with 5 bases of the junction left unmatched. CDR3 nucleotides: TGTGCCAGCAGCTTAGTAAGACAGGGGGCCGCCGGGGAGCTGTTTTTT. It encodes CASSLVRQGAAGELFF. The full variable domain, its missing parts supplied by reference TRBV7-8 and TRBJ2-2, is GAGVSQSPRYKVAKRGQDVALRCDPISGHVSLFWYQQALGQGPEFLTYFQNEAQLDKSGLPSDRFFAERPEGSVSTLKIQRTQQEDSAVYLCASSLVRQGAAGELFFGEGSRLTVL.

In nucleotides, the CDR3 is TGTGCCAGCTTCGATCAGGGGGCAGATGAAAAACTGTTTTTT. It translates to CASFDQGADEKLFF. The chain recombines TRBV6-5 with TRBJ1-4, with 8 bases identical to TRBD1. The V and J ends lost 8 bases and 6 bases, in that order; junction bases with no gene match: 8. This CDR3 region has 14 residues. Germline V lookup: CDR1 MNHEY, CDR2 SVGAGI.

This clone has only a few counts. This chain uses TRBV3-1 (or the pseudogene TRBV3-2) with TRBJ1-2; possible D gene TRBD1, 6 bases. In germline, CDR1 is LGHDT, CDR2 YNNKEL (reference sequence). The CDR3 is made up of 15 amino acids. V gave up 1 base and J gave up 4 bases, with 13 bases separating them. The CDR3 region is CASSQVGQISYGYTF. The CDR3 DNA sequence: TGTGCCAGCAGCCAAGTGGGACAAATAAGCTATGGCTACACCTTC.

The gene calls are TRBV5-1 and TRBJ2-2; 10 nucleotides line up with TRBD1. The J segment lost 5 bases and the V segment lost 3 bases, leaving 4 bases of the junction unmatched. The germline V gene encodes CDR1 SGHRS and CDR2 YFSETQ. The length of the CDR3 is 15 residues. The CDR3 sequence: CASSYGQGGTGELFF. CDR3 DNA: TGCGCCAGCAGCTACGGACAGGGGGGAACCGGGGAGCTGTTTTTT.

CDR3 region: CASSLVRGDTDTQYF. In nucleotides, the CDR3 is TGCGCCAGCAGCTTGGTTCGCGGGGACACAGATACGCAGTATTTT. The V call is TRBV5-1, the J call TRBJ2-3, with D perhaps matching TRBD2 (6 bases). Germline values: CDR1 SGHRS, CDR2 YFSETQ. Trimming stripped 0 bases from V and 2 bases from J, with 10 bases between. The CDR3 is made up of 15 amino acids.

This rearrangement joins TRBV10-1 to TRBJ2-5; the match to TRBD2 covers 10 bases. V lost 3 bases and J lost 5; bases outside the gene matches: 6. Looked up from germline, CDR1 is WNHNN and CDR2 is SYGVQD (reference sequence). CDR3 length equals 15 residues. This chain's CDR3 is CASSESGRAPETQYF. CDR3 bases: TGCGCCAGCAGTGAAAGCGGGAGGGCCCCGGAGACCCAGTACTTC.

The rearrangement uses TRBV25-1 and TRBJ1-4; D gene uncertain. The ends were cut back, 2 bases at V and 4 bases at J, with 11 bases in the middle. Germline lookup yields CDR1 MGHDK and CDR2 SYGVNS. The CDR3 spans 15 residues. Here the CDR3 reads CASSENRFVNEKLFF. The CDR3 DNA follows: TGTGCCAGCAGTGAAAACCGGTTTGTTAATGAAAAACTGTTTTTT. The variable domain in full, completed from reference TRBV25-1 and TRBJ1-4, reads EADIYQTPRYLVIGTGKKITLECSQTMGHDKMYWYQQDPGMELHLIHYSYGVNSTEKGDLSSESTVSRIRTEHFPLTLESARPSHTSQYLCASSENRFVNEKLFFGSGTQLSVL.

CDR3 sequence: CASSSRDRDEQFF. The CDR3 coding sequence is TGTGCCAGTAGTTCCAGGGACAGGGATGAGCAGTTCTTC. The chain uses TRBV19 and TRBJ2-1; the match to TRBD1 covers 9 bases. Trimming cost V 5 bases and J 8 bases; bases outside gene matches: 4. The length of the CDR3 is 13 residues. The V gene's germline CDR1 is LNHDA and CDR2 SQIVND (reference sequence).

This rearrangement joins TRBV21-1 to TRBJ1-1; the D call of TRBD1 is as the table states it, not checked on the DNA. TRBV21-1 is a documented pseudogene. The CDR3 spans 14 residues. The CDR3 region has the DNA TGTGCCAGCAGTCGACAAAAGGTGAACACTGAAGCTTTCTTT. As protein: CASSRQKVNTEAFF.

The chain employs TRBV19 and TRBJ1-1; D remains unclear. CDR1 is LNHDA and CDR2 is SQIVND in the germline V gene (reference sequence). The ends were cut back, 9 bases at V and 4 bases at J, with 15 bases in the middle. The CDR3 is 13 residues long. CDR3 sequence (DNA): TGTGCCAGCATCCAAATGCGAGGCACTGAAGCTTTCTTT. Translated, it gives CASIQMRGTEAFF.

This chain links TRBV7-8 with TRBJ1-5; unclear D gene. The CDR3 has 14 amino acids. From germline, CDR1 is SGHVS and CDR2 FQNEAQ. Between the trimmed V and J ends, which lost 3 bases and 0 bases, there was a span of 6 bases. This CDR3 is CASSFSNSNQPQHF. Here the CDR3 DNA reads TGTGCCAGCAGCTTTAGTAATAGCAATCAGCCCCAGCATTTT. Looking up the rest from reference TRBV7-8 and TRBJ1-5 gives the full variable domain: GAGVSQSPRYKVAKRGQDVALRCDPISGHVSLFWYQQALGQGPEFLTYFQNEAQLDKSGLPSDRFFAERPEGSVSTLKIQRTQQEDSAVYLCASSFSNSNQPQHFGDGTRLSIL.

V and J are TRBV5-1 and TRBJ1-2; 7 bases fit TRBD1. V lost 0 bases to trimming and J lost 8 bases; unmatched junction nucleotides: 10. Germline CDR1 and CDR2: SGHRS and YFSETQ. The CDR3 is 15 amino acids. This CDR3 is CASSLGIGTASGYTF. CDR3 coding DNA: TGCGCCAGCAGCTTGGGCATCGGGACAGCCTCGGGCTACACCTTC.

This clone was seen a single time. The rearrangement links TRBV19 to TRBJ2-5; TRBD1 might be the D (6 bases). There are 16 residues in the CDR3. Germline lookup yields CDR1 LNHDA and CDR2 SQIVND (reference sequence). Trimming left V 3 bases short and J 1 base short, with 15 bases between. In DNA form, the CDR3 reads TGTGCCAGTAGTATGGGGGCGGAGCCCCTCCAAGAGACCCAGTACTTC. This codes for CASSMGAEPLQETQYF.